These 29 T cell receptor beta chains came from one sample sequenced in a study of CD8 T cells in ankylosing spondylitis. TCRdb independently ran MiXCR on the 5' RACE reads; one entry per CDR3 protein. The table has around 770,000 distinct CDR3 sequences, over 9.5% seen once. General observations from the study: Roughly eight highly homologous variants made up a TCR beta motif that seemed to typify ankylosing spondylitis blood.

These receptors lack a known antigen. The sample comprised blood, either unsorted or a sorted T cell fraction (not recorded which). Receptors originate from a male donor with ankylosing spondylitis.

The CDR3 sequence: CASSQAGTGAMNTEAFF. For the CDR3, the DNA is TGCGCCAGCAGCCAAGCCGGGACAGGGGCCATGAACACTGAAGCTTTCTTT. The chain employs TRBV4-3 and TRBJ1-1; 10 nucleotides match TRBD1. CDR1 and CDR2 (germline): LGHNA, YSLEER. After removal of 1 base from V and 0 bases from J, the junction contained 5 bases not matched to a gene. The length of the CDR3 is 17 residues.

This clonotype showed up many times. This chain links TRBV15 with TRBJ2-1; tentative D call: TRBD1 (6 bases). This CDR3 has 17 amino acids. The V gene's germline CDR1 is LNHNV and CDR2 YYDKDF (reference sequence). V was cut by 0 bases and J by 4 bases, with 16 bases left in between. The CDR3 nucleotides are TGTGCCACCAGCAGAGATATGGGGAGAGGGGGTTACAATGAGCAGTTCTTC. This gives the protein CATSRDMGRGGYNEQFF.

This clonotype was seen more than once but under ten times. The chain uses TRBV20-1 and TRBJ1-5; D call uncertain. The V gene lost 6 bases and the J gene lost 0 bases, with 9 bases spanning the gap. Germline V lookup: CDR1 DFQATT, CDR2 SNEGSKA (reference sequence). This CDR3 region has 13 residues. The CDR3, as DNA: TGCAGTGCAGCAGCAGATAGCAATCAGCCCCAGCATTTT. Translated, it gives CSAAADSNQPQHF.

This clonotype was counted many times. The chain employs TRBV24-1 and TRBJ1-4; D might be TRBD1 (5 bases). This CDR3 contains 17 residues. The germline V gene encodes CDR1 KGHDR and CDR2 SFDVKD. The ends were cut back, 2 bases at V and 5 bases at J, with 17 bases in the middle. CDR3 sequence (DNA): TGTGCCACCAGTGATTCCTCCGGGGCAGGGCGAAATGAAAAACTGTTTTTT. Its translation: CATSDSSGAGRNEKLFF.

This clonotype has only a few counts. The gene calls are TRBV19 and TRBJ2-2, with D uncertain. V was clipped by 1 base and J by 4 bases, with 7 bases between them. The CDR3 has 14 amino acids. Germline V lookup: CDR1 LNHDA, CDR2 SQIVND (reference sequence). The CDR3 DNA is TGTGCCAGTAGTATAGTCGGGCGCACCGGGGAGCTGTTTTTT. It specifies CASSIVGRTGELFF.

This clonotype has only a few counts. This chain connects TRBV20-1 to TRBJ2-2, with TRBD1 matching 7 bases. From germline, CDR1 is DFQATT and CDR2 SNEGSKA (reference sequence). J was trimmed by 6 bases and V by 0 bases; bases with no gene match: 7. The CDR3 is made up of 15 amino acids. For the CDR3, the DNA is TGCAGTGCTAGAGATTTAGGACAGGCTGCCGGGGAGCTGTTTTTT. Protein: CSARDLGQAAGELFF.

This clonotype was picked up many times. The J gene is TRBJ2-3, the V gene TRBV20-1, with D possibly being TRBD1 (6 bases). Deletions cut 7 bases from V and 5 bases from J, with 7 bases between. The CDR3 has 10 amino acids. CDR1 DFQATT and CDR2 SNEGSKA come from the germline V gene (reference sequence). CDR3 nucleotides: TGCAGTGGCAGGGGAGATACGCAGTATTTT. Protein: CSGRGDTQYF.

This clonotype was seen only a few times. The chain joins TRBV6-2 or TRBV6-3 to TRBJ2-1; 7 bases align to TRBD2. The junction had 21 bases not matched to a gene; V was cut back by 8 bases and J by 5 bases. Germline loops: CDR1 MNHEY, CDR2 SVGEGT. The CDR3 runs 18 residues. CDR3 in DNA: TGTGCCAGCGGCTTCAACCTGGGGGGGACGAAGGGTGACAATGAGCAGTTCTTC. Amino acids: CASGFNLGGTKGDNEQFF.

Concerning this clonotype: An end of the junction differs from the germline gene, which may be a read error. The rearrangement links TRBV7-7 to TRBJ2-5; tentatively, D is TRBD1 (7 bases). CDR1 is SSHAT and CDR2 is FNYEAQ in the germline V gene (reference sequence). This CDR3 has 14 residues. The CDR3 protein is CASSSTTGRETQYF. CDR3 in DNA: TGTGCTAGCAGCTCGACGACAGGGAGGGAGACCCAGTACTTC. Combining the CDR3 with reference TRBV7-7 and TRBJ2-5 gives the whole variable domain GAGVSQSPRYKVTKRGQDVTLRCDPISSHATLYWYQQALGQGPEFLTYFNYEAQPDKSGLPSDRFSAERPEGSISTLTIQRTEQRDSAMYRCASSSTTGRETQYFGPGTRLLVL.

This chain connects TRBV2 to TRBJ2-1, with D perhaps TRBD2 (5 bases). The germline V and J ends were trimmed by 11 bases and 4 bases, with 21 bases remaining between them. Germline CDR1 SNHLY, CDR2 FYNNEI. The CDR3 contains 15 residues. CDR3 region: CASQRIASTYNEQFF. In DNA, the CDR3 is TGTGCCTCCCAAAGGATAGCTAGCACATACAATGAGCAGTTCTTC.

This clonotype was seen repeatedly, ten times or more. The chain recombines TRBV20-1 with TRBJ1-1; D not certain. The CDR3 extends over 12 amino acids. The germline V and J ends were trimmed by 5 bases and 1 base, with 8 bases remaining between them. Germline V gives CDR1 DFQATT, CDR2 SNEGSKA (reference sequence). The CDR3 here is CSARPANTEAFF. For the CDR3, the DNA is TGCAGTGCTCGACCAGCGAACACTGAAGCTTTCTTT.

This clonotype was found a few times. The chain combines TRBV18 with TRBJ1-1; D may be TRBD1 (6 bases). Germline values: CDR1 KGHSH, CDR2 LQKENI. This CDR3 is built from 14 residues. Trimming left V 2 bases short and J 4 bases short, with 11 bases between. The CDR3 bases are TGTGCCAGCTCACCATCAGGGGTTGGCACTGAAGCTTTCTTT. It encodes CASSPSGVGTEAFF.

V usage is TRBV5-1 and J usage is TRBJ2-3; D is perhaps TRBD1 (5 bases). The CDR3 has 15 residues. Germline CDR1 reads SGHRS; CDR2 reads YFSETQ. V lost 3 bases, J lost 2 bases, and 13 bases lay in between. This CDR3 is CASSSLGATTDTQYF. CDR3 nucleotide sequence: TGCGCCAGCAGCTCCCTAGGGGCCACCACAGATACGCAGTATTTT.

V and J are TRBV20-1 and TRBJ2-7; 9 bases agree with TRBD1. The trim removed 5 bases at V and 6 bases at J, leaving 11 bases unmatched. The CDR3 contains 14 residues. Germline V CDR1 and CDR2: DFQATT, SNEGSKA (reference sequence). The CDR3 DNA reads TGCAGTGCTGAACTCCCGGGACAGGGAGCCGAGCAGTACTTC. The encoded protein is CSAELPGQGAEQYF.

This clonotype was picked up a small number of times. The chain joins TRBV28 to TRBJ2-3; D assignment may be TRBD1 or TRBD2 (5 bases each). The germline V and J ends were trimmed by 11 bases and 2 bases, with 14 bases remaining between them. Germline V gene data show CDR1 as MDHEN and CDR2 as SYDVKM. The CDR3 contains 13 residues. The CDR3 DNA reads TGTGCCGCCTTCGGGACGTACACAGATACGCAGTATTTT. Residues: CAAFGTYTDTQYF.

The V call is TRBV24-1, the J call TRBJ1-1, with D maybe TRBD1 (6 bases). Germline V gives CDR1 KGHDR, CDR2 SFDVKD. V shed 5 bases and J shed 4 bases, with 13 bases lying between them. This CDR3 is built from 14 residues. The CDR3 bases are TGTGCCACCAGTGTGCGGGGGCGGTTCACTGAAGCTTTCTTT. Encoded protein: CATSVRGRFTEAFF.

This clonotype has a handful of counts. The chain couples TRBV6-5 to TRBJ1-1, with unresolved D. Trimming pared 5 bases from V and 1 base from J, leaving 5 bases between. Germline V gene data show CDR1 as MNHEY and CDR2 as SVGAGI. The CDR3 has 12 amino acids. CDR3 sequence (DNA): TGTGCCAGCAGTAAACAGAACACTGAAGCTTTCTTT. Protein: CASSKQNTEAFF.

Comment on this clonotype: At one end, the junction sequence differs from germline, possibly due to a read error. The rearrangement links TRBV5-1 to TRBJ1-6; D is unclear. The CDR3 is 13 amino acids. Germline assignment: CDR1 SGHRS and CDR2 YFSETQ. CDR3 sequence reads: CASSLRIFSPLHF. The CDR3 DNA reads as TGCGCCAGCAGCTTGAGGATCTTTTCACCGCTCCACTTT.

The chain recombines TRBV7-2 with TRBJ2-5; TRBD2 aligns across 7 bases. This CDR3 is built from 17 residues. Germline CDR1 SGHTA, CDR2 FQGNSA. The junction had 17 bases not matched to a gene; V was cut back by 5 bases and J by 5 bases. In nucleotides, the CDR3 is TGTGCCAGCAGCCCAGTTCGCGGGGGAGGGTGGGGTGAGACCCAGTACTTC. Its protein is CASSPVRGGGWGETQYF.

The J gene is TRBJ2-7, the V gene TRBV6-1; D might be TRBD1 (5 bases). Trimming left V 8 bases short and J 0 bases short, with 11 bases between. Germline assignment: CDR1 MNHNS and CDR2 SASEGT. This CDR3 has 13 residues. CDR3 residues: CASGRASSYEQYF. CDR3 sequence (DNA): TGTGCCAGCGGCAGGGCGAGCTCCTACGAGCAGTACTTC.

The sample holds a few counts of this clonotype. The chain uses TRBV20-1 and TRBJ2-1, with TRBD2 identical over 8 bases. With 3 bases clipped from V and 3 bases from J, the junction kept 7 bases outside the gene matches. Germline V gene sequence: CDR1 DFQATT, CDR2 SNEGSKA (reference sequence). The CDR3 runs to 15 residues. CDR3 nucleotides: TGCAGTGCTAGGGACGTAGCGGGACACTACAATGAGCAGTTCTTC. Translated, it gives CSARDVAGHYNEQFF.

The CDR3 loop is CAISGGVNQPQHF. CDR3 DNA: TGTGCCATCAGTGGGGGGGTCAATCAGCCCCAGCATTTT. The chain recombines TRBV10-3 with TRBJ1-5; D might be TRBD1 (5 bases). Germline V gives CDR1 ENHRY, CDR2 SYGVKD. The length of the CDR3 is 13 residues. V dropped 4 bases and J dropped 3 bases, with 7 bases sitting between them.

The chain uses TRBV5-4 and TRBJ1-6; D unclear. V was cut by 4 bases and J by 5 bases, with 10 bases left in between. The CDR3 extends over 14 amino acids. Germline loops: CDR1 SGHNT, CDR2 YYREEE (reference sequence). CDR3 loop: CASSDGSHNSPLHF. Here the CDR3 DNA reads TGTGCCAGCAGCGACGGGTCTCATAATTCACCCCTCCACTTT.

This clonotype has a count of ten or more. The chain carries TRBV4-3 and TRBJ2-1, with D possibly TRBD2 on 5 matching bases. Germline V lookup: CDR1 LGHNA, CDR2 YSLEER. This CDR3 region has 14 residues. V lost 4 bases, J lost 9 bases, and 16 bases lay in between. The CDR3 is CASSPGLERSEQFF. The DNA of the CDR3 is TGCGCCAGCAGCCCAGGACTGGAGCGAAGTGAGCAGTTCTTC.

This clonotype showed up just a few times. V usage is TRBV15 and J usage is TRBJ1-2; 7 nucleotides line up with TRBD1. With 0 bases clipped from V and 2 bases from J, the junction kept 12 bases outside the gene matches. Germline V gene lookup returns CDR1 LNHNV and CDR2 YYDKDF (reference sequence). The CDR3 consists of 18 residues. The CDR3: CATSREDGTATTNYGYTF. Written as DNA, the CDR3 is TGTGCCACCAGCAGAGAGGATGGGACAGCAACAACAAACTATGGCTACACCTTC.

The rearrangement uses TRBV6-2 or TRBV6-3 and TRBJ2-7; TRBD1 or TRBD2 may be the D gene (5 bases each). This CDR3 is built from 15 residues. Germline CDR1 is MNHEY and CDR2 is SVGEGT. Trimming stripped 6 bases from V and 2 bases from J, with 17 bases between. The CDR3 here is CASRRPGRSTYEQYF. The CDR3 bases are TGTGCCAGCAGACGTCCGGGACGATCAACCTACGAGCAGTACTTC.

This clonotype was found many times. V gene TRBV5-1 combines with J gene TRBJ1-1; tentatively, D is TRBD1 (5 bases). Deletions cut 0 bases from V and 0 bases from J, with 6 bases between. Germline CDR1 SGHRS, CDR2 YFSETQ. The CDR3 is made up of 14 amino acids. CDR3 nucleotide sequence: TGCGCCAGCAGCTTGGGGGGGATGAACACTGAAGCTTTCTTT. Translation: CASSLGGMNTEAFF.

Many counts were recorded for this clonotype. V usage is TRBV6-2 or TRBV6-3 and J usage is TRBJ2-2; unclear D gene. Trimming left V 2 bases short and J 3 bases short, with 4 bases between. The CDR3 is made up of 13 amino acids. Per germline, CDR1 MNHEY and CDR2 SVGEGT. The CDR3 bases are TGTGCCAGCAGTTACCAAGACACCGGGGAGCTGTTTTTT. This codes for CASSYQDTGELFF.

This clonotype has just a few counts. The rearrangement uses TRBV25-1 and TRBJ2-1; 8 bases line up with TRBD2. The V gene end was trimmed by 5 bases and the J gene end by 5 bases; junction bases not matched to a gene: 14. Germline CDR1 is MGHDK and CDR2 is SYGVNS. The CDR3 has 17 residues. The CDR3 reads CASSPPGSGRANNEQFF. The DNA of the CDR3 is TGTGCCAGCAGTCCCCCAGGTTCCGGGAGGGCGAACAATGAGCAGTTCTTC.